This is a list of T cell receptor beta chains from one sample in a study of cytomegalovirus exposure and HLA in healthy donors. Clones were read by immunoSEQ multiplex PCR, and TCRdb kept only the in-frame ones, dropping some. The sample carries 120,000 or so clones, roughly 80% recorded once. Material: PBMCs. The receptor source for this set is a middle-aged woman in good health and CMV-seronegative. The CDR3 runs from the conserved cysteine through the conserved F or W. Fields, in order: V gene, J gene, CDR3 protein.

V gene: TRBV13; J gene: TRBJ1-2; CDR3 protein: CASSFRAGGLVGYTF
V gene: TRBV6-5; J gene: TRBJ1-2; CDR3 protein: CASTSGQLNYGYTF
V gene: TRBV7-6; J gene: TRBJ2-7; CDR3 protein: CASSSGLAGGFEQYF
V gene: TRBV30; J gene: TRBJ2-6; CDR3 protein: CAWMKRTGTPGANVLTF
V gene: TRBV12-5; J gene: TRBJ2-3; CDR3 protein: CASGLGTGGADTQYF
V gene: TRBV6-5; J gene: TRBJ2-7; CDR3 protein: CASSYSVAGTYEQYF
V gene: TRBV28; J gene: TRBJ2-2; CDR3 protein: CASSQPTSGSKSGELFF
V gene: TRBV6-1; J gene: TRBJ1-4; CDR3 protein: CASSPRDEKLFF
V gene: TRBV29-1; J gene: TRBJ1-2; CDR3 protein: CSVVVGAGEDGYTF
V gene: TRBV2; J gene: TRBJ2-2; CDR3 protein: CASSTTGADTGELFF
V gene: TRBV6-5; J gene: TRBJ2-3; CDR3 protein: CASSPGGSDTQYF
V gene: TRBV6-1; J gene: TRBJ1-1; CDR3 protein: CAHGRDTGEAFF
V gene: TRBV29-1; J gene: TRBJ2-1; CDR3 protein: CSVALAGGSSYNEQFF
V gene: TRBV9; J gene: TRBJ2-3; CDR3 protein: CASSVGGVRGDTQYF
V gene: TRBV7-9; J gene: TRBJ1-1; CDR3 protein: CSSSPPITEAFF
V gene: TRBV27; J gene: TRBJ1-2; CDR3 protein: CASSSRSLPNYGYTF
V gene: TRBV7-2; J gene: TRBJ1-1; CDR3 protein: CASSPKIGGIGTEAFF
V gene: TRBV7-2; J gene: TRBJ2-3; CDR3 protein: CASSHLTGPRGTDTQYF
V gene: TRBV18; J gene: TRBJ2-7; CDR3 protein: CASSPGTAYEQYF
V gene: TRBV4-2; J gene: TRBJ2-2; CDR3 protein: CASREEAGHTGELFF
V gene: TRBV19; J gene: TRBJ1-1; CDR3 protein: CASSIAGTNTEAFF
V gene: TRBV12-5; J gene: TRBJ1-1; CDR3 protein: CASGLNQYTEAFF
V gene: TRBV11-2; J gene: TRBJ2-5; CDR3 protein: CASSLGQGGETQYF